One sample yielded the 14 T cell receptor beta chains listed below, sequenced in a study of T cell changes during pregnancy in multiple sclerosis. Assay used: immunoSEQ multiplex PCR; TCRdb lists only in-frame clones, some missing. The top ten hold around 1.6% of the sample, which has more than 80,000 clones, about 90% seen once. Sequencing used peripheral blood, obtained before pregnancy. The receptors shown here come from a female donor with multiple sclerosis, enrolled in a pregnancy study.

This chain connects TRBV5-5 to TRBJ1-1, with TRBD1 as a possible D gene (5 bases). CDR1 and CDR2 from the germline V gene are SGHKS and YYEKEE (reference sequence). Trimming took 4 bases from V and 3 from J, leaving 10 bases between them. The CDR3 consists of 13 residues. CDR3 protein: CASSPTAYTEAFF. Here the CDR3 DNA reads TGTGCCAGCAGCCCGACAGCGTACACTGAAGCTTTCTTT.

This chain uses TRBV13 with TRBJ1-1; D gene ambiguous. V lost 0 bases, J lost 1 base, and 6 bases lay in between. The CDR3 totals 14 residues. Germline CDR1 is PRHDT and CDR2 is FYEKMQ (reference sequence). The CDR3 DNA is TGTGCCAGCAGCTTAGGACGGGAGAACACTGAAGCTTTCTTT. The encoded protein is CASSLGRENTEAFF.

V and J are TRBV7-3 and TRBJ2-7; D uncertain. Germline CDR1 SGHTA, CDR2 FQGTGA. This CDR3 comprises 13 residues. The V end was cut by 5 bases, the J end by 0 bases, with 8 bases between. The CDR3 loop is CASSPTDSYEQYF. Here the CDR3 DNA reads TGTGCCAGCAGCCCAACTGACTCCTACGAGCAGTACTTC.

J is TRBJ1-1 and V is TRBV9, with 7 positions matching TRBD1. Germline assignment: CDR1 SGDLS and CDR2 YYNGEE. Unmatched junction bases numbered 2, after V lost 2 bases and J lost 7 bases. The CDR3 has 12 amino acids. The CDR3 spells CASSVTGVEAFF. For the CDR3, the DNA is TGTGCCAGCAGCGTTACAGGGGTTGAAGCTTTCTTT. Using reference TRBV9 and TRBJ1-1 for the parts outside the CDR3, the full variable domain is DSGVTQTPKHLITATGQRVTLRCSPRSGDLSVYWYQQSLDQGLQFLIQYYNGEERAKGNILERFSAQQFPDLHSELNLSSLELGDSALYFCASSVTGVEAFFGQGTRLTVV.

The chain is built from TRBV6-6 and TRBJ1-2; perhaps TRBD1 as D (5 bases). The CDR3 is 14 residues long. CDR1 and CDR2 from the germline V gene are MNHNY and SVGAGI (reference sequence). With 0 bases removed from V and 2 bases from J, the gap between germline ends came to 7 bases. CDR3 bases: TGTGCCAGCAGTTACTCAGCAGGGAACTATGGCTACACCTTC. Translated, it gives CASSYSAGNYGYTF.

For the CDR3, the DNA is TGTGCCTGGAGCCTGGGACTAGGTTACGAGCAGTACTTC. Its protein is CAWSLGLGYEQYF. The chain couples TRBV30 to TRBJ2-7; TRBD2 agrees at 8 bases. Germline-derived CDR1 and CDR2 are GTSNPN and SVGIG (reference sequence). Trimming removed 3 bases from V and 4 bases from J; junction bases left unmatched: 5. This CDR3 spans 13 amino acids.

The rearrangement joins TRBV30 to TRBJ1-1; tentative D call: TRBD1 (5 bases). This CDR3 has 14 amino acids. Per germline, CDR1 GTSNPN and CDR2 SVGIG (reference sequence). V was pared by 3 bases and J by 7 bases, with 18 bases between. The CDR3 region has the DNA TGTGCCTGGAGGGGGGGAGGCGGCCTTATTGAAGCTTTCTTT. Translated: CAWRGGGGLIEAFF.

The chain couples TRBV5-1 to TRBJ2-1, with D possibly TRBD1 on 6 matching bases. Trimming shortened V by 5 bases and J by 5 bases, and 17 bases separated the two germline ends. Per the germline V gene, CDR1 is SGHRS and CDR2 is YFSETQ. This CDR3 is built from 15 residues. In nucleotides, the CDR3 is TGCGCCAGCAGTTCGTTAGGTAAGGGGGACAATGAGCAGTTCTTC. As protein: CASSSLGKGDNEQFF.

This chain uses TRBV6-6 with TRBJ2-4; 8 nucleotides line up with TRBD2. J was trimmed by 2 bases and V by 0 bases; bases with no gene match: 3. The CDR3 has 16 amino acids. Germline V gene lookup returns CDR1 MNHNY and CDR2 SVGAGI (reference sequence). The CDR3 DNA reads TGTGCCAGCAGTTACTCGACGGGGGGGCCCAAAAACATTCAGTACTTC. Protein: CASSYSTGGPKNIQYF.

The chain links TRBV19 to TRBJ2-7; 13 bases agree with TRBD2. The CDR3 sequence is 14 residues long. The V segment lost 6 bases and the J segment 3 bases; nucleotides outside the gene matches: 2. Germline V lookup: CDR1 LNHDA, CDR2 SQIVND (reference sequence). CDR3 region: CASSRLAGGYEQYF. Written as DNA, the CDR3 is TGTGCCAGTAGCAGACTAGCGGGGGGCTACGAGCAGTACTTC.

This chain joins TRBV4-3 and TRBJ2-7; a weak D match, TRBD1 (5 bases). The germline CDR1 and CDR2 sequences are LGHNA and YSLEER. The CDR3 length is 14 residues. V lost 0 bases, J lost 6 bases, and 12 bases lay in between. The CDR3 loop is CASSQDREISEQYF. The CDR3 region has the DNA TGCGCCAGCAGCCAAGACAGGGAAATCAGCGAGCAGTACTTC.

The gene calls are TRBV2 and TRBJ1-4; a possible D gene is TRBD1 (6 bases). This CDR3 spans 14 amino acids. CDR1 and CDR2 from the germline V gene are SNHLY and FYNNEI. V was clipped by 7 bases and J by 5 bases, with 14 bases between them. CDR3 residues: CASTLKGVNEKLFF. In nucleotides, the CDR3 is TGTGCCAGCACCCTCAAGGGGGTGAATGAAAAACTGTTTTTT. The full variable domain, with the rest looked up from reference TRBV2 and TRBJ1-4, is EPEVTQTPSHQVTQMGQEVILRCVPISNHLYFYWYRQILGQKVEFLVSFYNNEISEKSEIFDDQFSVERPDGSNFTLKIRSTKLEDSAMYFCASTLKGVNEKLFFGSGTQLSVL.

The chain recombines TRBV4-3 with TRBJ1-2; TRBD1 agrees at 10 bases. V was clipped by 0 bases and J by 2 bases; unmatched bases: 6. Germline V gene sequence: CDR1 LGHNA, CDR2 YSLEER. The CDR3 is made up of 17 amino acids. The DNA of the CDR3 is TGCGCCAGCAGCCAAGATTGGGGGACAGGGGAAAACTATGGCTACACCTTC. Translated, it gives CASSQDWGTGENYGYTF.

The chain joins TRBV6-5 to TRBJ2-3; TRBD2 aligns across 8 bases. Trimming took 6 bases from V and 5 from J; bases not matched to a gene: 10. The CDR3 has 15 amino acids. Germline V gives CDR1 MNHEY, CDR2 SVGAGI. The CDR3 region is CASSDLGGAGDTQYF. The CDR3 DNA reads TGTGCCAGCAGCGACCTCGGGGGGGCGGGAGATACGCAGTATTTT.